This TCR beta chain was sequenced in a study of cytomegalovirus exposure and HLA in healthy donors. The study, taken as a whole, reports: There were some V segments, including TRBV6-2 and TRBV6-3, excluded as indistinguishable. As a later analysis revealed, most CMV-associated TCR beta chains appeared HLA-restricted.

The primer mix had 60 Vbeta and 13 Jbeta primers. Assay used: immunoSEQ multiplex PCR; TCRdb lists only in-frame clones, some missing. The specimen's table records around 75,000 clones. Of note for this clone: The antigen remains unidentified.

The V gene lost 5 bases and the J gene lost 6 bases, with 11 bases spanning the gap. The CDR3 sequence is 12 residues long. CDR1 is SGHAT and CDR2 is FQNNGV in the germline V gene. Sequenced material: PBMCs. The rearrangement links TRBV11-2 to TRBJ2-7; D unclear. This receptor was obtained from a boy aged 5-17 years in good health and CMV-seronegative. The CDR3 DNA follows: TGTGCCAGCAGCCACCCGGGTTCCGAGCAGTACTTC. This sequence encodes CASSHPGSEQYF.